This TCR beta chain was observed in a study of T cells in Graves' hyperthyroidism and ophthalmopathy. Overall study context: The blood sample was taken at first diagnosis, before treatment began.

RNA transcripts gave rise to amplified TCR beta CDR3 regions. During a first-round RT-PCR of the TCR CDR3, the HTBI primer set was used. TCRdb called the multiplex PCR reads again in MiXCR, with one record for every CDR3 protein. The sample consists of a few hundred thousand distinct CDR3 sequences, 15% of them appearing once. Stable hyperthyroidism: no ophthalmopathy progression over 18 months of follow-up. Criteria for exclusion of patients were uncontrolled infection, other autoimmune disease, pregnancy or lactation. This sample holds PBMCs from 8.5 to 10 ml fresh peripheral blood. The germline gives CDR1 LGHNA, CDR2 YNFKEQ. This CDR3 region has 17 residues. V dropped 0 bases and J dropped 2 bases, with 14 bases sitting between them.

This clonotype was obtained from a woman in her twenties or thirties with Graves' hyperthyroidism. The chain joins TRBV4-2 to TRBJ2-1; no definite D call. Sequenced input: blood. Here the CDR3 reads CASSQDLRRITYNEQFF. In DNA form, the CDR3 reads TGTGCCAGCAGCCAAGATTTGAGACGGATTACCTACAATGAGCAGTTCTTC.